This T cell receptor beta chain was retrieved from a study of cytomegalovirus exposure and HLA in healthy donors. Study in general: A prior study identified 110 million or so unique TCR beta sequences from 150 million to 200 million T cells. Most donors, 70% to 85% of 398 genotyped, fell in the Caucasian-associated ancestry cluster.

All donors participated as healthy donors of bone marrow. Nominally healthy donors were sampled, though unrecorded immune exposures were likely. The study ran its PCR with 60 Vbeta and 13 Jbeta primers. Profiling relied on immunoSEQ multiplex PCR, and the TCRdb table lists in-frame clones only, not all of them. The sample lists roughly 160,000 clones; 79% were seen once. This CDR3 spans 15 amino acids. This sequence was found in a man aged 35-49 years in good health and CMV-seronegative. The sequenced sample consisted of PBMCs. The V gene is TRBV21-1, the J gene TRBJ1-2. TRBV21-1 is a known pseudogene. This CDR3 reads CASSSPREGLYGYTF. The CDR3 coding sequence is TGTGCCAGCAGCTCTCCCCGGGAGGGACTTTATGGCTACACCTTC.